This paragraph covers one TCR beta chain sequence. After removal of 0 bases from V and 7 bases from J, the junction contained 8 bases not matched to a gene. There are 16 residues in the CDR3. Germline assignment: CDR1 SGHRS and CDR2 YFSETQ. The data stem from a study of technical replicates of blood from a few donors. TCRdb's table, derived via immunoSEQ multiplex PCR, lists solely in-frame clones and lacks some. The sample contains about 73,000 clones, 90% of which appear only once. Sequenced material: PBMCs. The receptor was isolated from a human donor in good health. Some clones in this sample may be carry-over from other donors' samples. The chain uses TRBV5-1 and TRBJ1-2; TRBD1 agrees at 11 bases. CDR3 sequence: CASSLATGQGAGGYTF. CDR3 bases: TGCGCCAGCAGCTTGGCCACCGGACAGGGGGCAGGTGGCTACACCTTC.